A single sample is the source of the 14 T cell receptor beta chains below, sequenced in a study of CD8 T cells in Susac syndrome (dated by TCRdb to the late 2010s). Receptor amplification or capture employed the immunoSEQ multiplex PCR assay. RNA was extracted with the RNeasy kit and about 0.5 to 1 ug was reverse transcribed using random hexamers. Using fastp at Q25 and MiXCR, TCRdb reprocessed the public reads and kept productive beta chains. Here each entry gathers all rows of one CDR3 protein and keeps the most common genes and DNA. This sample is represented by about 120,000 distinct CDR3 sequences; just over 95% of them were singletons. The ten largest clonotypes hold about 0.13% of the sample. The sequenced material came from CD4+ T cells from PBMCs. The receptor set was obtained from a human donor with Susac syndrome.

CDR3 sequence reads: CATRTSGSNEQFF. DNA for the CDR3: TGTGCCACCAGAACTAGCGGGAGTAATGAGCAGTTCTTC. The chain employs TRBV15 and TRBJ2-1; TRBD2 matches 11 bases. The CDR3 extends over 13 amino acids. The germline CDR1 and CDR2 sequences are LNHNV and YYDKDF (reference sequence). With V trimmed by 6 bases and J by 7 bases, 2 bases remained unmatched. The variable domain in full, with the rest retrieved from reference TRBV15 and TRBJ2-1, is DAMVIQNPRYQVTQFGKPVTLSCSQTLNHNVMYWYQQKSSQAPKLLFHYYDKDFNNEADTPDNFQSRRPNTSFCFLDIRSPGLGDTAMYLCATRTSGSNEQFFGPGTRLTVL.

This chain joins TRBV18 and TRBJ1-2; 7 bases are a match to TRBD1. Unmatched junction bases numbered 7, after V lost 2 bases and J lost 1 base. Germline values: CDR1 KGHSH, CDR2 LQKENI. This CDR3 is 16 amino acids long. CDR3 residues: CASSPTTGTDNYGYTF. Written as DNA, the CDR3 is TGTGCCAGCTCACCAACGACAGGGACCGATAACTATGGCTACACCTTC.

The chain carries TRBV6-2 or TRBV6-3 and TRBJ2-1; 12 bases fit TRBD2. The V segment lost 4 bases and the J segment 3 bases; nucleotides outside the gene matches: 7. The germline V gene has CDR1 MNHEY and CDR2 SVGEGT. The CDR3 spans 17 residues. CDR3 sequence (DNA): TGTGCCAGCAGTTTCGGGACTAGCGGGTACTACTACAATGAGCAGTTCTTC. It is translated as CASSFGTSGYYYNEQFF.

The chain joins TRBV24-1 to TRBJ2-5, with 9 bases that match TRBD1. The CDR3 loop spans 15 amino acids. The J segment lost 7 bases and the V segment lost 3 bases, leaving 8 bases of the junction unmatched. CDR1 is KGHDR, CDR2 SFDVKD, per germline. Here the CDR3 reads CATSDTTGGGLTQYF. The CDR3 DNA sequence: TGTGCCACCAGTGATACCACAGGGGGCGGTTTGACCCAGTACTTC.

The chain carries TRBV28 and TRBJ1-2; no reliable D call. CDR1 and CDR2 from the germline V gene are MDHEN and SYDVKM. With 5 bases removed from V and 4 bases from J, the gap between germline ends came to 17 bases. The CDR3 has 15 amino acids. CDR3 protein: CASSDGPASGYGYTF. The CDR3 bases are TGTGCCAGCAGTGACGGACCGGCAAGCGGCTATGGCTACACCTTC.

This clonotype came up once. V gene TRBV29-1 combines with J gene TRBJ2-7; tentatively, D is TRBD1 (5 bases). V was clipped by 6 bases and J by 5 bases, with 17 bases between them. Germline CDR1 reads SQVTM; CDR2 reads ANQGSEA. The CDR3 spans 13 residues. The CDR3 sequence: CSVGQGRSNEQYF. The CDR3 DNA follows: TGCAGCGTGGGGCAAGGGCGATCTAACGAGCAGTACTTC.

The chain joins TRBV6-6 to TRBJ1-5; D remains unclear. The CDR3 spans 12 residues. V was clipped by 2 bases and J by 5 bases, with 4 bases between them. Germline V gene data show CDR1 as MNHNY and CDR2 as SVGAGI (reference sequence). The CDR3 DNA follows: TGTGCCAGCAGTTACCAGGATCAGCCCCAGCATTTT. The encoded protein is CASSYQDQPQHF.

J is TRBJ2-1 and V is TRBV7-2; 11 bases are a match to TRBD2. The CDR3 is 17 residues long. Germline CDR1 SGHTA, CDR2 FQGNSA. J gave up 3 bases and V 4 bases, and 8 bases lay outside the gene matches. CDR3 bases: TGTGCCAGCAGCTCCCCGACTAGCGGGGTAGGCTACAATGAGCAGTTCTTC. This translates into CASSSPTSGVGYNEQFF. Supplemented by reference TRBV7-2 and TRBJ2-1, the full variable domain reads GAGVSQSPSNKVTEKGKDVELRCDPISGHTALYWYRQSLGQGLEFLIYFQGNSAPDKSGLPSDRFSAERTGGSVSTLTIQRTQQEDSAVYLCASSSPTSGVGYNEQFFGPGTRLTVL.

CDR3 region: CASSFGRLDTGELFF. The CDR3 DNA is TGTGCCAGCAGTTTCGGGAGGTTGGACACCGGGGAGCTGTTTTTT. The rearrangement links TRBV25-1 to TRBJ2-2; 7 bases fit TRBD2. The germline gives CDR1 MGHDK, CDR2 SYGVNS. This CDR3 contains 15 residues. V lost 5 bases and J lost 3; bases outside the gene matches: 6.

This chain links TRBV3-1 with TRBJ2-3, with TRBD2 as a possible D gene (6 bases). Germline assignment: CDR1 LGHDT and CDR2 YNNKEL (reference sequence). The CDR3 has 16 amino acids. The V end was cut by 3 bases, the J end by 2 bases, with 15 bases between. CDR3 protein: CASSHYQRRDTDTQYF. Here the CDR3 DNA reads TGTGCCAGCAGCCACTACCAGCGGCGGGACACAGATACGCAGTATTTT.

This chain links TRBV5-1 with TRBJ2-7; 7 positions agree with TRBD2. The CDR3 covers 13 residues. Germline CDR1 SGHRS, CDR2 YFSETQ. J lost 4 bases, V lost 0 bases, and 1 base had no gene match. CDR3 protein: CASSLDGRYEQYF. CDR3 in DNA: TGCGCCAGCAGCTTGGACGGGAGGTACGAGCAGTACTTC.

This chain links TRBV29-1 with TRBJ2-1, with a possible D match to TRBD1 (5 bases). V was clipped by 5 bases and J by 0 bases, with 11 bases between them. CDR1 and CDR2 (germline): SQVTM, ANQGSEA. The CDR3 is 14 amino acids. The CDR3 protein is CSVRDRSSYNEQFF. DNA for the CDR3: TGCAGCGTTCGAGACAGAAGCTCCTACAATGAGCAGTTCTTC.

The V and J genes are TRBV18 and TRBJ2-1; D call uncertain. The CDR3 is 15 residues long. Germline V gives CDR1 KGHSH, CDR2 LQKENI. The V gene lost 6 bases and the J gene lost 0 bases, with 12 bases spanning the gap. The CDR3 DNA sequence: TGTGCCAGCTCGAAACCGGGCCCCTCCTACAATGAGCAGTTCTTC. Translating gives CASSKPGPSYNEQFF.

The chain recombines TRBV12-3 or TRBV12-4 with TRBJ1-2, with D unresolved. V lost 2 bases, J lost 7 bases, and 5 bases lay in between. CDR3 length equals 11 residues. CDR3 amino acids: CASSLRGGYTF. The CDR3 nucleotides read TGTGCCAGCAGTTTACGGGGTGGCTACACCTTC.